This T cell receptor (beta chain) was obtained from a study of T cell clonality in common variable immunodeficiency. Findings of the study overall: Shared TCRbeta clones were fewer between CVID subjects than controls. Common variable immunodeficiency TCR beta sequences reportedly had fewer deletions and N-nucleotide insertions. Patient heterogeneity in the CVID cohort limited correlations between repertoire features and clinical complications.

Most patients and controls had Caucasian heritage. The CDR3 consists of 12 residues. Looked up from germline, CDR1 is SQVTM and CDR2 is ANQGSEA. V lost 8 bases, J lost 4 bases, and 13 bases lay in between. Clones were read by immunoSEQ multiplex PCR, and TCRdb kept only the in-frame ones, dropping some. This sample has 44,000 or so clones, each found more than once. The sample holds many counts of this clone. Its antigen is unidentified. Read data end 3 residues before the CDR3 end; the end is taken from the germline J gene. The sample was peripheral blood mononuclear cells. This receptor was identified in a person between 18 and 75 years old in good health. The gene calls are TRBV29-1 and TRBJ2-3, with unresolved D. CDR3 sequence: CSSEPAPDTQYF. The sequenced part of the CDR3 DNA is TGCAGCTCCGAGCCCGCCCCAGATACG.